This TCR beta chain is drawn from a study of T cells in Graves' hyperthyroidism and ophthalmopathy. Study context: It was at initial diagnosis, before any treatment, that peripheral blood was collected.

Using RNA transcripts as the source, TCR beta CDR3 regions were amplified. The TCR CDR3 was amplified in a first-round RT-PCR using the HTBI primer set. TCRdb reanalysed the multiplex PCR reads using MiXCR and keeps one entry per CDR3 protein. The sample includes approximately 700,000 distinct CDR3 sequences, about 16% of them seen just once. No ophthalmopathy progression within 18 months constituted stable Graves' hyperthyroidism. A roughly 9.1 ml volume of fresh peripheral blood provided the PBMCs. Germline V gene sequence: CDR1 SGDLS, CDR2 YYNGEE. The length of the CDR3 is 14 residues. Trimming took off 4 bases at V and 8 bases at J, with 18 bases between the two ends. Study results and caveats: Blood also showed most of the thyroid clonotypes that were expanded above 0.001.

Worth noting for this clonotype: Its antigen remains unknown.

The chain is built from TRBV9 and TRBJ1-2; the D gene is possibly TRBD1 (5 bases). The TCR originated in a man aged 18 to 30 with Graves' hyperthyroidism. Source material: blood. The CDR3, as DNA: TGTGCCAGCAGCCCGGGGGGAGGGCCTGGAGGCTACACCTTC. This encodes CASSPGGGPGGYTF.